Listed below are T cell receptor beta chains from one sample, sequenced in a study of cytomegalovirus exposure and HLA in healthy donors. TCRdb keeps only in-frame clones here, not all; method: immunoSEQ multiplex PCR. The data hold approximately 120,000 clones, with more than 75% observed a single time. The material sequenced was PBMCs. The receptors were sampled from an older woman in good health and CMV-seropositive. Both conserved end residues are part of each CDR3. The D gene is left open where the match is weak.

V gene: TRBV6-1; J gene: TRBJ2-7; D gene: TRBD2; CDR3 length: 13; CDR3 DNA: TGTGCCAGCAGACTAGGACTAGCCAACGAGCAGTACTTC; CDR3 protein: CASRLGLANEQYF
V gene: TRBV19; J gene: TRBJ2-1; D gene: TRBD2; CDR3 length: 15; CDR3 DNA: TGTGCCAGTAGTATTACTAGCGGGTTATACAATGAGCAGTTCTTC; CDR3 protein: CASSITSGLYNEQFF
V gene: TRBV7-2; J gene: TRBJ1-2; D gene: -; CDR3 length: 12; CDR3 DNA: TGTGCCAGCAGCGCCGACAGCTATGGCTACACCTTC; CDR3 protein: CASSADSYGYTF
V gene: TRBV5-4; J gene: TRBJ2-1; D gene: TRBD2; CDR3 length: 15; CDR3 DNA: TGTGCCAGCAGCTTGGCCCCAGCGGGAGGGAATGAGCAGTTCTTC; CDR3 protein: CASSLAPAGGNEQFF
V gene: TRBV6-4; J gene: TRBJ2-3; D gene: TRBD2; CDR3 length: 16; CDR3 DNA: TGTGCCAGCAGTGACTCGGCGGGGGGGCCGACAGATACGCAGTATTTT; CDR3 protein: CASSDSAGGPTDTQYF
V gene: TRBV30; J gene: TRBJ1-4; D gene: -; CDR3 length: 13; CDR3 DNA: TGTGCCTGGGATGTGGGGGCTGGAGAAAAACTGTTTTTT; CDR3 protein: CAWDVGAGEKLFF
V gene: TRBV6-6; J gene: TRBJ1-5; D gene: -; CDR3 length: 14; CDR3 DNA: TGTGCCAGCAGTTACAGGGGTAGCAATCAGCCCCAGCATTTT; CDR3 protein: CASSYRGSNQPQHF
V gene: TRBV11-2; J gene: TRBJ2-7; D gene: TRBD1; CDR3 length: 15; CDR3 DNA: TGTGCCAGCAGCTTCACCCCGGGACAGCACTACGAGCAGTACTTC; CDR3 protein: CASSFTPGQHYEQYF
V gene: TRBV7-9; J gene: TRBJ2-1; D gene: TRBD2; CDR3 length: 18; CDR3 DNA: TGTTCCAGCAGCTTAGGGGGGGGACGGGGGGGCCCGGGCAATGAGCAGTTCTTC; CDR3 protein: CSSSLGGGRGGPGNEQFF
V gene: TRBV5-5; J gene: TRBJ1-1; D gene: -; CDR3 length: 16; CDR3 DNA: TGTGCCAGCAGCTTGGACAGGACACAAGCTATCACTGAAGCTTTCTTT; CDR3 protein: CASSLDRTQAITEAFF
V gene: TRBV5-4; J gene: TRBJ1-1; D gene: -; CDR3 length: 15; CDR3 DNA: TGTGCCAGCAGCGTATCCCTACAGGGCAACACTGAAGCTTTCTTT; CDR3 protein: CASSVSLQGNTEAFF